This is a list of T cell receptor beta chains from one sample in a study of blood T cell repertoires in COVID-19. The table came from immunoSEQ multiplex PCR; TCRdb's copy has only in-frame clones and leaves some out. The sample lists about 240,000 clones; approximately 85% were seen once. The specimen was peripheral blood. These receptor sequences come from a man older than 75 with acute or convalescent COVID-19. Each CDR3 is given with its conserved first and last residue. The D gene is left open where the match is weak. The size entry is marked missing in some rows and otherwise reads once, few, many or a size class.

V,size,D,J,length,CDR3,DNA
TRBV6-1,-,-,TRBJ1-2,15,CASSDASRAVYGYTF,TGTGCCAGCAGTGACGCAAGCAGGGCGGTCTATGGCTACACCTTC
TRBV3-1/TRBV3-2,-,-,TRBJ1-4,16,CASSPQGGRGGEKLFF,TGTGCCAGCAGCCCTCAAGGTGGGAGAGGGGGTGAAAAACTGTTTTTT
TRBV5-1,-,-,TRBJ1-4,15,CASSLRDGAGEKLFF,TGCGCCAGCAGCCTAAGGGACGGAGCGGGGGAAAAACTGTTTTTT
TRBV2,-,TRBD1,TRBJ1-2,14,CASSEPTGTFGYTF,TGTGCCAGCAGTGAACCGACAGGGACGTTCGGCTACACCTTC
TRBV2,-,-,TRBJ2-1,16,CASGTSGTSSYNEQFF,TGTGCCAGCGGGACGTCTGGGACTTCTTCCTACAATGAGCAGTTCTTC
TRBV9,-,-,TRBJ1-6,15,CASSVGGSGSSPLHF,TGTGCCAGCAGCGTAGGGGGTAGCGGAAGTTCACCCCTCCACTTT
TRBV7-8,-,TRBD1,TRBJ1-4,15,CASSLKDRGKEKLFF,TGTGCCAGCAGCCTTAAGGACAGGGGAAAGGAAAAACTGTTTTTT
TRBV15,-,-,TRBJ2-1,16,CATSSDLAYSYNEQFF,TGTGCCACCAGCTCCGACCTAGCGTACTCCTACAATGAGCAGTTCTTC
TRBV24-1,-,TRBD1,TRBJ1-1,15,CATSAGQGADTEAFF,TGTGCCACCAGTGCGGGACAGGGGGCGGACACTGAAGCTTTCTTT
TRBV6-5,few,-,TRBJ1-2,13,CAERGHQNYGYTF,TGTGCCGAGCGAGGGCATCAGAACTATGGCTACACCTTC
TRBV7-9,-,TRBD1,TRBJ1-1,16,CASSLFAGTVNTEAFF,TGTGCCAGCAGCTTATTTGCCGGGACAGTGAACACTGAAGCTTTCTTT
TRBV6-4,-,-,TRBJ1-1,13,CASSVSMNTEAFF,TGTGCCAGCAGTGTCAGTATGAACACTGAAGCTTTCTTT
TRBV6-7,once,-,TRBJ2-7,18,CASSYGPGPVRVNYEQYF,TGTGCCAGCAGTTACGGCCCGGGTCCCGTGCGGGTCAACTACGAGCAGTACTTC
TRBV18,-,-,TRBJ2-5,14,CASSPDRYQETQYF,TGTGCCAGCTCACCCGACAGGTACCAAGAGACCCAGTACTTC
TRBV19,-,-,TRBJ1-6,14,CASSREFYNSPLHF,TGTGCCAGTTCGAGAGAGTTCTATAATTCACCCCTCCACTTT
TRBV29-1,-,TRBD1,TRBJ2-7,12,CSVRMGQGEQYF,TGCAGCGTTCGTATGGGACAGGGAGAGCAGTACTTC
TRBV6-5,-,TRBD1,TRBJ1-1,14,CASSTGGLNTEAFF,TGTGCCAGCAGTACAGGGGGCCTGAACACTGAAGCTTTCTTT
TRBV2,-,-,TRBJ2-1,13,CASTQDTNNEQFF,TGTGCCAGCACCCAGGACACGAACAATGAGCAGTTCTTC
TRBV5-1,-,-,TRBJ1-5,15,CASSLGGETRQPQHF,TGCGCCAGCAGCTTGGGAGGCGAGACGCGCCAGCCCCAGCATTTT
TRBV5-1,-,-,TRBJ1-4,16,CASSFGLQGTNEKLFF,TGCGCCAGCAGCTTTGGATTACAGGGAACTAATGAAAAACTGTTTTTT
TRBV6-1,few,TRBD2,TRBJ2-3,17,CASSGLAGATSTDTQYF,TGTGCCAGCAGTGGCCTAGCGGGGGCCACTAGCACAGATACGCAGTATTTT
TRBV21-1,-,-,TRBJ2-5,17,CASSKRVEPQFTETQYF,TGTGCCAGCAGCAAGAGGGTTGAGCCTCAATTCACGGAGACCCAGTACTTC
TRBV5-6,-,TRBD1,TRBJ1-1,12,CASSWGQGQAFF,TGTGCCAGCAGCTGGGGACAGGGGCAAGCTTTCTTT
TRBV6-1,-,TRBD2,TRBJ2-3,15,CASSERERETDTQYF,TGTGCCAGCAGTGAAAGGGAGCGGGAGACAGATACGCAGTATTTT
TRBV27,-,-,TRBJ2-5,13,CASSFAGSETQYF,TGTGCCAGCAGTTTCGCCGGGTCCGAGACCCAGTACTTC
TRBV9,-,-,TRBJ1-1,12,CASSVEGTEAFF,TGTGCCAGCAGCGTCGAGGGCACTGAAGCTTTCTTT
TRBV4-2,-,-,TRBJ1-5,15,CASSSHSDSNQPQHF,TGTGCCAGCAGCTCACACAGTGATAGCAATCAGCCCCAGCATTTT
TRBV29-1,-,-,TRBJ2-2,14,CSVRAGVNTGELFF,TGCAGCGTCCGGGCAGGGGTTAACACCGGGGAGCTGTTTTTT
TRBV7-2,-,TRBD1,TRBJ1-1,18,CASSPFGDRGVKNTEAFF,TGTGCCAGCAGCCCCTTTGGGGACAGGGGGGTAAAGAACACTGAAGCTTTCTTT
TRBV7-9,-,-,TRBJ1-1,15,CASSLAGLRNTEAFF,TGTGCCAGCAGCCTAGCGGGGCTGAGGAACACTGAAGCTTTCTTT
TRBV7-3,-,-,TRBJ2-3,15,CASSSGEGGTDTQYF,TGTGCCAGCAGCTCTGGGGAGGGGGGCACAGATACGCAGTATTTT
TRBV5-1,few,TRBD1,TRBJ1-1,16,CASSFDRGGVETEAFF,TGCGCCAGCAGCTTCGACAGGGGAGGTGTAGAGACTGAAGCTTTCTTT
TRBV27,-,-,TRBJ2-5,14,CASRTPGLKETQYF,TGTGCCAGCAGAACACCTGGCCTCAAAGAGACCCAGTACTTC
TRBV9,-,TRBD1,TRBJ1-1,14,CASSGSGQGTEAFF,TGTGCCAGCAGCGGCTCGGGACAGGGAACTGAAGCTTTCTTT
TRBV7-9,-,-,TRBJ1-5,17,CASSPSGGSHFNQPQHF,TGTGCCAGCAGCCCCAGCGGGGGGTCCCACTTCAATCAGCCCCAGCATTTT
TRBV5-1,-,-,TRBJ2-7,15,CASSLVRRASYEQYF,TGCGCCAGCAGCTTGGTCAGGCGGGCCTCCTACGAGCAGTACTTC
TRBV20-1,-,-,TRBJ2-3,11,CSAIRVETQYF,TGCAGTGCCATCAGGGTGGAGACGCAGTATTTT
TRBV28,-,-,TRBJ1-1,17,CASSPTGNLLEDTEAFF,TGTGCCAGCAGTCCTACCGGGAACCTTTTAGAGGACACTGAAGCTTTCTTT
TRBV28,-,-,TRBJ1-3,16,CASSLSGQTGRNTIYF,TGTGCCAGCAGTTTATCAGGACAGACCGGCAGAAACACCATATATTTT
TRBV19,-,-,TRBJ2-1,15,CASRPKSTIYNEQFF,TGTGCCAGTAGACCGAAAAGTACAATATACAATGAGCAGTTCTTC
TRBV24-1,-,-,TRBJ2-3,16,CATSDIIRDRADTQYF,TGTGCCACCAGTGATATAATCCGGGATAGGGCAGATACGCAGTATTTT
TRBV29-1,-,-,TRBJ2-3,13,CSVGGRTTDTQYF,TGCAGCGTGGGGGGACGGACCACAGATACGCAGTATTTT
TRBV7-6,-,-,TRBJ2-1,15,CASSLAPRGYNEQFF,TGTGCCAGCAGCTTAGCCCCCCGGGGCTACAATGAGCAGTTCTTC
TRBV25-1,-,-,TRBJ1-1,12,CASSESDTEAFF,TGTGCCAGCAGTGAGTCAGACACTGAAGCTTTCTTT
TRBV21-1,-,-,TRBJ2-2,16,CASSKTQGVGTGELFF,TGTGCCAGCAGCAAAACCCAGGGGGTGGGCACCGGGGAGCTGTTTTTT
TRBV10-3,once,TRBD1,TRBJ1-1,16,CATLPTSTGPNTEAFF,TGTGCCACCCTTCCGACCTCGACAGGGCCCAACACTGAAGCTTTCTTT